The T cell receptor (beta chain) under discussion was sequenced for a study of vaccination effects on CD4 cells after COVID-19. Study-level background: Antigen-specific CD4+ T cells were expanded with viral peptide pools in the ViraFEST assay before sequencing. Each participant was administered two doses of either the BNT162b2 or the mRNA-1273 vaccine. General study results and limits: In people who had recovered, most post-vaccine spike-reactive clones were new vaccine-induced clones.

Germline V gene sequence: CDR1 SGHNT, CDR2 YYREEE (reference sequence). The V end lost 0 bases, the J end lost 3 bases, and 9 bases lay between the germline ends. The CDR3 runs 15 residues. Cells that had been cultured for less than 13 days were the source of isolated CD4+ T cells. It was between March and December 2020 that the person had a SARS-CoV-2 infection confirmed by PCR. This clone was seen a few times. No antigen is known for it. Assay used: immunoSEQ multiplex PCR; TCRdb lists only in-frame clones, some missing. This repertoire shows 50,000 to 70,000 clones, under 80% found once; its top ten account for roughly 25%.

This TCR derives from a human donor who had a prior SARS-CoV-2 infection. The sequencing here drew on CD4+ T cells from PBMCs cultured without peptide, taken before COVID-19 vaccination. V is TRBV5-4 and J is TRBJ2-2; tentative D call: TRBD2 (6 bases). CDR3 region: CASSLDTGDTGELFF. The CDR3 region has the DNA TGTGCCAGCAGCTTGGACACGGGAGACACCGGGGAGCTGTTTTTT.